The rows below give T cell receptor beta chains drawn from one sample of a study of T cells in Graves' hyperthyroidism and ophthalmopathy. Each CDR3 protein is one row after TCRdb ran MiXCR on the multiplex PCR reads. The sample carries about 620,000 distinct CDR3 sequences, about 17% recorded once. Sequenced: blood. Source of these receptors: a young woman with Graves' hyperthyroidism. The CDR3 runs from the conserved cysteine through the conserved F or W. The D gene is left open where the match is weak. Some rows have no size entry. The others give once, few or many, or a class for an expanded clone.

. | TRBJ1-1 | TRBD1 | TRBV13 | TGTGCCAGCAGCCCGACCGGGACAGGGGTGAAAGCTCTCTTT | CASSPTGTGVKALF
. | TRBJ2-1 | TRBD1 | TRBV4-1 | TGCGCCAGCAGCCAACTATACGGGGACAGCTACAATGAGCAGTTCTTC | CASSQLYGDSYNEQFF
. | TRBJ2-3 | TRBD2 | TRBV12-5 | TGTGCTAGTGGTTTTTCCGTCACTAGCGGCCAAGTTGGGAGGGCAGATACGCAGTATTTT | CASGFSVTSGQVGRADTQYF
many | TRBJ2-1 | . | TRBV20-1 | TGCAGTGCTAGTGGAGGGCGGAATGAGCAGTTCTTC | CSASGGRNEQFF
. | TRBJ1-3 | . | TRBV4-1 | TGCGCCAGCAGCCAAGTTGACAGGCCTGGAAACACCATATATTTT | CASSQVDRPGNTIYF
. | TRBJ2-3 | . | TRBV20-1 | TGCAGTGCTAGAGAGCCCGTTAGGACAACAGATACGCAGTATTTT | CSAREPVRTTDTQYF
many | TRBJ2-2 | . | TRBV5-1 | TGCGCCAGCAGCTTCTACGACACCGGGGAGCTGTTTTTT | CASSFYDTGELFF
few | TRBJ1-1 | . | TRBV5-1 | TGCGCCAGCAGCCCGGGGGGCTTAGTAGACACTGAAGCTTTCTTT | CASSPGGLVDTEAFF
. | TRBJ1-1 | . | TRBV29-1 | TGCAGCGTTTACCTTAGACAGACGGACGCTTTCTTT | CSVYLRQTDAFF
many | TRBJ2-1 | . | TRBV28 | TGTGCCAGCAGTCAACCTACAGGGTTATTTTCGTACTGGGAGCAGTTCTTC | CASSQPTGLFSYWEQFF
many | TRBJ2-1 | . | TRBV28 | TGTGCCAGCAGTCCTCCCGGGACACGTTACAATGAGCAGTTCTTC | CASSPPGTRYNEQFF
many | TRBJ2-3 | . | TRBV5-6 | TGTGCCAGCAGACGCAGGGGGACTAGCACAGATACGCAGTATTTT | CASRRRGTSTDTQYF
. | TRBJ1-1 | . | TRBV5-5 | TGTGCCAGCAGCTTCAACAGGGTACGGAGCACTGAAGCTTTCTTT | CASSFNRVRSTEAFF
many | TRBJ2-3 | . | TRBV20-1 | TGCAGTGCTGCGAGTCGGGCAGATACGCAGTATTTT | CSAASRADTQYF
few | TRBJ2-5 | TRBD1 | TRBV5-1 | TGCGCCAGCAGCCACTGGGACAGACAAGAGACCCAGTACTTC | CASSHWDRQETQYF
few | TRBJ2-2 | TRBD2 | TRBV6-1 | TGTGCCAGCAGAGGCGGGAGGGCCACCGGGGAGCTGTTTTTT | CASRGGRATGELFF
. | TRBJ2-3 | TRBD2 | TRBV20-1 | TGCAGTGCTATAGCGGGAGATACGCAGTATTTT | CSAIAGDTQYF
many | TRBJ1-1 | . | TRBV28 | TGTGCCAGCAGTTCATCCCTAGGAGCAAGCGGTAGCCGCGTGAACACTGAAGCTTTCTTT | CASSSSLGASGSRVNTEAFF
. | TRBJ1-2 | . | TRBV3-1 | TGTGCCAGCAGCCGGGGGACACCCCATGGGGGAGGCTACACCTTC | CASSRGTPHGGGYTF
. | TRBJ2-4 | TRBD1 | TRBV19 | TGTGCCAGTTCCGGGACAGGGATGGACATTCAGTACTTC | CASSGTGMDIQYF
. | TRBJ2-1 | . | TRBV20-1 | TGCAGTGCTATGGAGGGTGTCTACAATGAGCAGTTCTTC | CSAMEGVYNEQFF
few | TRBJ1-6 | TRBD1 | TRBV27 | TGTGCCAGCAGTCTCGGACAGGGAGGACGGTCACCCCTCCACTTT | CASSLGQGGRSPLHF
. | TRBJ1-2 | TRBD1 | TRBV28 | TGTGCCAGCAGCAGGGACAGGGGCATTAACTATGGCTACACCTTC | CASSRDRGINYGYTF
. | TRBJ1-1 | . | TRBV28 | TGTGCCACCAGAGGGTCGAACACTGAAGCTTTCTTT | CATRGSNTEAFF
many | TRBJ1-1 | . | TRBV27 | TGTGCCAGCAGTGCCCTGGGGGGGGGCGCGTCGACTGAAGCTTTCTTT | CASSALGGGASTEAFF
. | TRBJ2-5 | . | TRBV6-1 | TGTGCCAGCAAGGTTCAGGGTGGAGAGACCCAGTACTTC | CASKVQGGETQYF
. | TRBJ2-2 | . | TRBV10-1 | TGCGCCAGCAGTGAAGTTAGCACCGGGGAGCTGTTTTTT | CASSEVSTGELFF
. | TRBJ1-4 | TRBD1 | TRBV28 | TGTGCCCTGGGACAGGAACCAAGTCAAGAAAAACTGTTTTTT | CALGQEPSQEKLFF